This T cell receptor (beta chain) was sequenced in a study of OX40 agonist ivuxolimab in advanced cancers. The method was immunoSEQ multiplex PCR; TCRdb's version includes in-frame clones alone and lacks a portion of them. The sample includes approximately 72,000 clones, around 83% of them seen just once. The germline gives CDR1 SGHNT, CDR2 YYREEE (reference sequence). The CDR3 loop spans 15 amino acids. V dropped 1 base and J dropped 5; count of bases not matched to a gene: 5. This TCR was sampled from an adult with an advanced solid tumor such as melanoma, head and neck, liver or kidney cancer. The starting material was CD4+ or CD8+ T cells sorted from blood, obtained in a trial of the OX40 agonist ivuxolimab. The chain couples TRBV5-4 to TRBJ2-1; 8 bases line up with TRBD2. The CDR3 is CASSLSSGAHNEQFF. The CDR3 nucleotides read TGTGCCAGCAGCTTGAGTAGCGGGGCTCACAATGAGCAGTTCTTC.